A selection of T cell receptor beta chains follows, all from one sample in a study of a mutant IDH1 vaccine in newly diagnosed glioma. No antigen has been identified for these receptors. Repertoires were generated with immunoSEQ multiplex PCR, while TCRdb's copy carries only in-frame clones and drops some. The table lists some 57,000 clones, roughly 84% of them singletons. The sequencing here drew on PBMCs, taken from a glioma patient whose treatment included an IDH1 peptide vaccine. The receptor source for this set is a woman under 30 with glioma. Both conserved end residues are part of each CDR3. Fields, in order: V gene, J gene, CDR3 protein.

V gene: TRBV7-2; J gene: TRBJ2-1; CDR3 protein: CASSLAYGNEQFF
V gene: TRBV6-4; J gene: TRBJ2-2; CDR3 protein: CASSTQGQDGELFF
V gene: TRBV7-3; J gene: TRBJ2-3; CDR3 protein: CASSFGNAGGTDTQYF
V gene: TRBV11-2; J gene: TRBJ2-5; CDR3 protein: CASKQNPRGQETQYF
V gene: TRBV11-3; J gene: TRBJ2-7; CDR3 protein: CASSARQGPSYEQYF
V gene: TRBV27; J gene: TRBJ2-2; CDR3 protein: CASSPWTGTTGELFF
V gene: TRBV6-1; J gene: TRBJ2-4; CDR3 protein: CASSSGTKNIQYF
V gene: TRBV9; J gene: TRBJ2-7; CDR3 protein: CASSVGPSTSSYEQYF
V gene: TRBV5-4; J gene: TRBJ2-5; CDR3 protein: CASSLWWAPETQYF
V gene: TRBV19; J gene: TRBJ2-7; CDR3 protein: CASRMGTGNYEQYF
V gene: TRBV27; J gene: TRBJ2-7; CDR3 protein: CASSPGTSFTEQYF